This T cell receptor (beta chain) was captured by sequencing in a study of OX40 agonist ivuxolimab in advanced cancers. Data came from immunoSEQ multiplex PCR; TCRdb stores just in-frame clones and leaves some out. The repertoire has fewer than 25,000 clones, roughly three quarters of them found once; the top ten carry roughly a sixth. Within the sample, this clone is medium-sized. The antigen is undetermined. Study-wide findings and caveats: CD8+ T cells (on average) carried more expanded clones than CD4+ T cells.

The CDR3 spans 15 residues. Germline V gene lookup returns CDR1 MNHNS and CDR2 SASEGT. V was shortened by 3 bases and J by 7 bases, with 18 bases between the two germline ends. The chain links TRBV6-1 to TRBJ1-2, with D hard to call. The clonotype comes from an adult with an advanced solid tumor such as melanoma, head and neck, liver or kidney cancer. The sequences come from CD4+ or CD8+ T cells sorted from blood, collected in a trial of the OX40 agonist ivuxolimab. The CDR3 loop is CASSERSEGPGGYTF. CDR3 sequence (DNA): TGTGCCAGCAGTGAGAGGAGTGAAGGGCCGGGTGGCTACACCTTC.